The rows below give T cell receptor beta chains drawn from one sample of a study of Ad26.COV2.S vaccination and SARS-CoV-2 variants. The method was immunoSEQ multiplex PCR; TCRdb's version includes in-frame clones alone and lacks a portion of them. Altogether 200,000 to 300,000 clones are present, around 88% being singletons, with the ten largest covering roughly 3%. The sample consisted of peripheral blood, taken in a trial of Ad26.COV2.S vaccine versus placebo. The receptors come from a person aged 18-65 years who received the Ad26.COV2.S COVID-19 vaccine or a placebo. Both conserved end residues are part of each CDR3. D genes are given only for firm matches. Expanded clones get a size class; other rows say once, few or many, or leave the size out.

>TRBV19|TRBJ1-4|NA|NA
CATKDRPNEKLFF
TGTGCCACTAAGGACAGACCTAATGAAAAACTGTTTTTT
>TRBV12-3/TRBV12-4|TRBJ1-2|NA|NA
CASSNGPFRGYTF
TGTGCCAGCAGCAACGGTCCGTTCAGAGGCTACACCTTC
>TRBV9|TRBJ2-7|NA|TRBD2
CASSAGTSGGPRDEQYF
TGTGCCAGCAGCGCAGGGACTAGCGGGGGGCCTAGGGACGAGCAGTACTTC
>TRBV3-1/TRBV3-2|TRBJ2-3|NA|TRBD2
CASSLGVGGLAEGGTDTQYF
TGTGCCAGCAGCCTCGGCGTAGGAGGACTAGCGGAGGGTGGCACAGATACGCAGTATTTT
>TRBV7-8|TRBJ2-1|NA|TRBD2
CASSLVGSGSNEQFF
TGTGCCAGCAGCTTAGTTGGTAGCGGGAGCAATGAGCAGTTCTTC
>TRBV3-1/TRBV3-2|TRBJ1-4|NA|NA
CASSRSGHNEKLFF
TGTGCCAGCAGCCGGAGCGGCCATAATGAAAAACTGTTTTTT
>TRBV18|TRBJ1-1|NA|NA
CASSPRDSSGAEAFF
TGTGCCAGCTCACCACGGGACTCCTCGGGAGCTGAAGCTTTCTTT
>TRBV4-1|TRBJ1-1|NA|NA
CASSQPGIRTEAFF
TGCGCCAGCAGCCAACCCGGGATTCGCACTGAAGCTTTCTTT
>TRBV9|TRBJ1-6|few|NA
CASSLGPHGGNSPLHF
TGTGCCAGCAGCCTGGGGCCCCACGGGGGAAATTCACCCCTCCACTTT
>TRBV6-2/TRBV6-3|TRBJ2-1|NA|TRBD2
CASSSDRGWTSGTPVNEQFF
TGTGCCAGCAGTTCCGACAGGGGATGGACTAGCGGGACCCCCGTCAATGAGCAGTTCTTC
>TRBV5-1|TRBJ2-2|NA|TRBD1
CASSPGGTTGELFF
TGCGCCAGCAGCCCAGGGGGCACCACCGGGGAGCTGTTTTTT
>TRBV7-2|TRBJ1-6|NA|NA
CASRGLNNSPLHF
TGTGCCAGCCGGGGCTTAAATAATTCACCCCTCCACTTT
>TRBV19|TRBJ2-5|NA|NA
CASSIGRGVGTQYF
TGTGCCAGTAGTATAGGTAGGGGGGTAGGGACCCAGTACTTC
>TRBV7-2|TRBJ2-3|NA|NA
CASSLTGLGTDTQYF
TGTGCCAGCAGCTTAACCGGGCTCGGGACAGATACGCAGTATTTT
>TRBV2|TRBJ2-7|many|TRBD2
CASSGGSYEQYF
TGTGCCAGCAGCGGGGGGTCCTACGAGCAGTACTTC
>TRBV5-4|TRBJ1-6|once|TRBD1
CASSKTGTGDSPLHF
TGTGCCAGCAGCAAGACCGGGACAGGAGATTCACCCCTCCACTTT
>TRBV7-9|TRBJ2-2|NA|NA
CASSDPTSRAGELFF
TGTGCCAGCAGCGATCCGACTAGTAGGGCCGGGGAGCTGTTTTTT
>TRBV29-1|TRBJ2-7|NA|NA
CSVEERHFSSYEQYF
TGCAGCGTTGAAGAACGGCACTTCAGCTCCTACGAGCAGTACTTC
>TRBV14|TRBJ1-2|NA|NA
CASSQLFSPSYTF
TGTGCCAGCAGCCAACTCTTTAGCCCCTCCTACACCTTC
>TRBV5-1|TRBJ2-3|once|NA
CASSFGVGTDTQYF
TGCGCCAGCAGCTTTGGCGTCGGCACAGATACGCAGTATTTT
>TRBV21-1|TRBJ2-3|few|NA
CASRWGRTDTQYF
TGTGCCAGCCGTTGGGGTCGCACAGATACGCAGTATTTT
>TRBV5-1|TRBJ1-1|NA|TRBD1
CASSPDRGVMNTEAFF
TGCGCCAGCAGCCCCGACAGGGGGGTTATGAACACTGAAGCTTTCTTT
>TRBV18|TRBJ2-3|NA|NA
CASSRQGKADTQYF
TGTGCCAGCTCACGTCAGGGGAAGGCAGATACGCAGTATTTT
>TRBV18|TRBJ1-3|NA|TRBD1
CASSGTGSSGNTIYF
TGTGCCAGCTCCGGGACAGGGAGCTCTGGAAACACCATATATTTT
>TRBV30|TRBJ1-3|NA|NA
CAWRRGPSGNTIYF
TGTGCCTGGAGGAGGGGTCCCTCTGGAAACACCATATATTTT
>TRBV6-6|TRBJ2-1|NA|TRBD1
CASRPGTGGNEQFF
TGTGCCAGCAGACCCGGGACAGGGGGGAATGAGCAGTTCTTC
>TRBV6-6|TRBJ2-1|NA|NA
CASSIQGPTYNEQFF
TGTGCCAGCAGCATCCAAGGACCAACTTACAATGAGCAGTTCTTC
>TRBV11-1|TRBJ2-1|few|NA
CASSLGQQGIGEQFF
TGTGCCAGCAGCTTAGGACAACAGGGTATCGGTGAGCAGTTCTTC
>TRBV15|TRBJ1-1|few|NA
CATSRDQAGGAFF
TGTGCCACCAGCAGAGATCAGGCAGGAGGGGCTTTCTTT
>TRBV7-9|TRBJ2-7|NA|TRBD2
CASSLAREGEQYF
TGTGCCAGCAGCTTAGCCAGGGAGGGCGAGCAGTACTTC
>TRBV27|TRBJ2-5|NA|NA
CASSLLLGGGEETQYF
TGTGCCAGCAGTTTATTATTAGGAGGGGGCGAAGAGACCCAGTACTTC
>TRBV30|TRBJ2-2|NA|NA
CAWTPGPVSSGELFF
TGTGCCTGGACCCCGGGACCTGTTTCCTCCGGGGAGCTGTTTTTT
>TRBV11-2|TRBJ1-6|few|NA
CASSIQGGGPLHF
TGTGCCAGCAGCATACAGGGTGGAGGACCCCTCCACTTT
>TRBV27|TRBJ2-5|NA|NA
CASSPRPQETQYF
TGTGCCAGCAGCCCGAGGCCCCAAGAGACCCAGTACTTC
>TRBV24-1|TRBJ2-1|NA|TRBD2
CATSEGGSYNEQFF
TGTGCCACCAGTGAGGGAGGGTCGTACAATGAGCAGTTCTTC
>TRBV2|TRBJ1-2|NA|NA
CASRRKGEGMIHGYTF
TGTGCCAGCAGGAGAAAAGGGGAAGGGATGATCCATGGCTACACCTTC
>TRBV19|TRBJ2-1|NA|TRBD2
CASTSGGHNEQFF
TGTGCCAGTACAAGCGGGGGACACAATGAGCAGTTCTTC
>TRBV7-6|TRBJ1-2|few|NA
CASSSMRGRDYGYTF
TGTGCCAGCAGCTCTATGCGGGGGCGCGACTATGGCTACACCTTC
>TRBV6-6|TRBJ2-1|NA|NA
CASSLPGTHSGRFF
TGTGCCAGCAGTTTGCCCGGGACCCACTCCGGAAGGTTCTTC
>TRBV5-1|TRBJ2-3|NA|NA
CASSPATDTQYF
TGCGCCAGCAGCCCGGCCACAGATACGCAGTATTTT
>TRBV11-2|TRBJ2-1|NA|NA
CASSWGVLVSEQFF
TGTGCCAGCAGCTGGGGGGTCTTAGTCTCTGAGCAGTTCTTC
>TRBV3-1/TRBV3-2|TRBJ2-2|NA|TRBD1
CASSQRDRGTGELFF
TGTGCCAGCAGCCAAAGGGACAGGGGCACCGGGGAGCTGTTTTTT
>TRBV7-2|TRBJ2-5|NA|NA
CASSPRPAPQETQYF
TGTGCCAGCAGCCCCAGACCAGCCCCCCAAGAGACCCAGTACTTC
>TRBV11-2|TRBJ2-1|once|NA
CASSLLTFVQKVDEQFF
TGTGCCAGCAGCTTACTAACCTTCGTACAAAAGGTGGATGAGCAGTTCTTC
>TRBV3-1/TRBV3-2|TRBJ2-6|NA|TRBD1
CASSPFGTVTSGANVLTF
TGTGCCAGCAGCCCTTTCGGGACAGTCACATCTGGGGCCAACGTCCTGACTTTC
>TRBV7-9|TRBJ2-5|NA|NA
CASSLPGRGLETQYF
TGTGCCAGCAGCCTACCCGGTAGAGGGCTAGAGACCCAGTACTTC
>TRBV12-5|TRBJ2-2|NA|TRBD2
CASGLALTTSGGIRGTGELFF
TGTGCTAGTGGTTTGGCCCTTACGACTAGCGGGGGGATTCGGGGCACCGGGGAGCTGTTTTTT
>TRBV18|TRBJ2-2|NA|NA
CASSPLGGSRRDTGELFF
TGTGCCAGCTCACCACTGGGGGGTTCCCGGAGAGATACCGGGGAGCTGTTTTTT